The sample holds a few counts of the clone carrying this T cell receptor beta chain. Its antigen remains unknown. A single record per CDR3 protein comes from TCRdb applying MiXCR to the 5' RACE reads. Of over 700,000 distinct CDR3 sequences listed, around 20% are singletons. These data belong to a study of CD8 T cells in ankylosing spondylitis. Study conclusions and caveats: Seemingly characteristic of ankylosing spondylitis blood was a TCR beta motif consisting of roughly 8 highly homologous variants.

The CDR3 is made up of 15 amino acids. The junction had 9 bases not matched to a gene; V was cut back by 6 bases and J by 7 bases. Germline V gene lookup returns CDR1 SNHLY and CDR2 FYNNEI. The TCR originated in a male donor with ankylosing spondylitis. Material: blood, either unsorted or a sorted T cell fraction (not recorded which). The chain has TRBV2 and TRBJ2-1, with 10 nucleotides matching TRBD1. CDR3 in DNA: TGTGCCAGCAGCGGACAGGGGGTAGTTTTGAATGAGCAGTTCTTC. Its translation: CASSGQGVVLNEQFF.